These T cell receptor beta chains were read from a single sample in a study of cytomegalovirus exposure and HLA in healthy donors. The data were produced by immunoSEQ multiplex PCR, yet TCRdb's version contains in-frame clones alone and is incomplete. The sample yields around 190,000 clones, roughly four fifths seen once. Sequencing used PBMCs. The receptors shown here come from a woman between 25 and 40 years old in good health and CMV-seropositive. The CDR3 runs from the conserved cysteine through the conserved F or W. A D gene is named only where the DNA matches it firmly. Size values are once, few and many counts, or a class for expanded clones, and some rows have none.

CDR3 DNA: TGTGCCAGCAGCCACCGGGACTCCTTATACGAGCAGTACTTC; CDR3 protein: CASSHRDSLYEQYF; clone size: .; V gene: TRBV6-5; D gene: .; J gene: TRBJ2-7
CDR3 DNA: TGTGCCAGCAGCTCACAGGCCCCCGGGTCCGGGGAGCTGTTTTTT; CDR3 protein: CASSSQAPGSGELFF; clone size: .; V gene: TRBV7-9; D gene: .; J gene: TRBJ2-2
CDR3 DNA: TGTGCCAGCAGCTTCGGGAGAGAAACCGGGGAGCTGTTTTTT; CDR3 protein: CASSFGRETGELFF; clone size: few; V gene: TRBV7-9; D gene: .; J gene: TRBJ2-2
CDR3 DNA: TGTGCCAGCAGTGACCACCGGGAGGCTAATGAAAAACTGTTTTTT; CDR3 protein: CASSDHREANEKLFF; clone size: .; V gene: TRBV2; D gene: .; J gene: TRBJ1-4
CDR3 DNA: TGTGCCAGCAGCTTAGGGGACAGAGGGGTGGATGGCTACACCTTC; CDR3 protein: CASSLGDRGVDGYTF; clone size: .; V gene: TRBV7-2; D gene: TRBD1; J gene: TRBJ1-2
CDR3 DNA: TGTGCCAGCAGCTTGTGGGACACCTATGGCTACACCTTC; CDR3 protein: CASSLWDTYGYTF; clone size: .; V gene: TRBV5-4; D gene: .; J gene: TRBJ1-2
CDR3 DNA: TGTGCCAGCAGTTTCGGGACTAGCGGGCGTAACACCGGGGAGCTGTTTTTT; CDR3 protein: CASSFGTSGRNTGELFF; clone size: .; V gene: TRBV28; D gene: TRBD2; J gene: TRBJ2-2
CDR3 DNA: TGTGCCAGCAGTTCTGGGCGAAAAGAGACCCAGTACTTC; CDR3 protein: CASSSGRKETQYF; clone size: .; V gene: TRBV27; D gene: .; J gene: TRBJ2-5
CDR3 DNA: TGTGCCAGCAGCCCCAGACTAGTTAGCAATGAGCAGTTCTTC; CDR3 protein: CASSPRLVSNEQFF; clone size: .; V gene: TRBV9; D gene: .; J gene: TRBJ2-1
CDR3 DNA: TGTGCCAGCTCACCAGAGGGGGTAGGCTACAATGAGCAGTTCTTC; CDR3 protein: CASSPEGVGYNEQFF; clone size: .; V gene: TRBV18; D gene: .; J gene: TRBJ2-1
CDR3 DNA: TGCAGCGTTGAATGGCCAGCGAACACCGGGGAGCTGTTTTTT; CDR3 protein: CSVEWPANTGELFF; clone size: once; V gene: TRBV29-1; D gene: .; J gene: TRBJ2-2
CDR3 DNA: TGCGCCAGCGACCTCGGGACAGGTAACGGCTACACCTTC; CDR3 protein: CASDLGTGNGYTF; clone size: .; V gene: TRBV5-1; D gene: TRBD1; J gene: TRBJ1-2
CDR3 DNA: TGTGCCAGCAGTGAACGTGCGGGAGGGTTTTACGGGGAGACCCAGTACTTC; CDR3 protein: CASSERAGGFYGETQYF; clone size: .; V gene: TRBV25-1; D gene: TRBD2; J gene: TRBJ2-5
CDR3 DNA: TGCGCCAGCAGCCAACCTCGGACAGGGAATTCACCCCTCCACTTT; CDR3 protein: CASSQPRTGNSPLHF; clone size: .; V gene: TRBV4-1; D gene: TRBD1; J gene: TRBJ1-6
CDR3 DNA: TGTGCCAGCAGTGCCCCGGGGACTATTGAAGCTTTCTTT; CDR3 protein: CASSAPGTIEAFF; clone size: .; V gene: TRBV2; D gene: .; J gene: TRBJ1-1
CDR3 DNA: TGTGCCAGCAGCCACTCAGATACGCAGTATTTT; CDR3 protein: CASSHSDTQYF; clone size: .; V gene: TRBV14; D gene: .; J gene: TRBJ2-3
CDR3 DNA: TGCGCCAGCGGGGCAACAGATACGCAGTATTTT; CDR3 protein: CASGATDTQYF; clone size: .; V gene: TRBV10-1; D gene: .; J gene: TRBJ2-3
CDR3 DNA: TGTGCCAGCAGCTTACCGGACAGGGGATATGAAGATGAGCAGTTCTTC; CDR3 protein: CASSLPDRGYEDEQFF; clone size: .; V gene: TRBV7-7; D gene: TRBD1; J gene: TRBJ2-1
CDR3 DNA: TGTGCCAGCAGCTTAGGGGGCGTGGGGAATGGCTACACCTTC; CDR3 protein: CASSLGGVGNGYTF; clone size: .; V gene: TRBV11-2; D gene: .; J gene: TRBJ1-2
CDR3 DNA: TGCAGCGTTGAAGGGAGGGAGGAGCAGTACTTC; CDR3 protein: CSVEGREEQYF; clone size: .; V gene: TRBV29-1; D gene: .; J gene: TRBJ2-7
CDR3 DNA: TGTGCCAGCAGCCTGACTGCCCCCGGGACTAGCGGGAGGGATGAGCAGTTCTTC; CDR3 protein: CASSLTAPGTSGRDEQFF; clone size: .; V gene: TRBV11-2; D gene: TRBD2; J gene: TRBJ2-1
CDR3 DNA: TGTGCCAGCAGCAAAGAGGTCTTTCTTTTAAGGCAGGGAAGGGCTGAAGCTTTCTTT; CDR3 protein: CASSKEVFLLRQGRAEAFF; clone size: .; V gene: TRBV21-1; D gene: .; J gene: TRBJ1-1
CDR3 DNA: TGTGCCAGCAGTCCAGGGTCCGTGCAGACCCAGTACTTC; CDR3 protein: CASSPGSVQTQYF; clone size: .; V gene: TRBV28; D gene: .; J gene: TRBJ2-5
CDR3 DNA: TGTGCCAGCAGTTACACACCTCGTAACACCGGGGAGCTGTTTTTT; CDR3 protein: CASSYTPRNTGELFF; clone size: few; V gene: TRBV6-5; D gene: .; J gene: TRBJ2-2
CDR3 DNA: TGTGCCAGCAGCTCTGGGACTAGCTCCTACGAGCAGTACTTC; CDR3 protein: CASSSGTSSYEQYF; clone size: .; V gene: TRBV7-9; D gene: TRBD2; J gene: TRBJ2-7
CDR3 DNA: TGTGCCAGCAGTCTCACGGGACTAATTGTAAACGAGCAGTACTTC; CDR3 protein: CASSLTGLIVNEQYF; clone size: .; V gene: TRBV7-2; D gene: TRBD2; J gene: TRBJ2-7
CDR3 DNA: TGTGCCAGCAGACTCCTCCGGGAATCCCCTTACGAGCAGTACTTC; CDR3 protein: CASRLLRESPYEQYF; clone size: .; V gene: TRBV27; D gene: .; J gene: TRBJ2-7
CDR3 DNA: TGTGCCAGCAGACCAGGTGTGGGTAGCGCCTACAATGAGCAGTTCTTC; CDR3 protein: CASRPGVGSAYNEQFF; clone size: .; V gene: TRBV28; D gene: .; J gene: TRBJ2-1
CDR3 DNA: TGTGCCAGCAGTACCATGCAGGGGGCGGGAGGCTACACCTTC; CDR3 protein: CASSTMQGAGGYTF; clone size: once; V gene: TRBV6-5; D gene: TRBD1; J gene: TRBJ1-2
CDR3 DNA: TGTGCCAGCACCCTCTGGGGCGGGAGTGGTTACAATGAGCAGTTCTTC; CDR3 protein: CASTLWGGSGYNEQFF; clone size: once; V gene: TRBV2; D gene: TRBD2; J gene: TRBJ2-1
CDR3 DNA: TGTGCCAGCAGTGAAGCAGGGGGTGGTCAGCCCCAGCATTTT; CDR3 protein: CASSEAGGGQPQHF; clone size: .; V gene: TRBV6-1; D gene: .; J gene: TRBJ1-5
CDR3 DNA: TGTGCCAGCAGCCAAGATCTCACAGTACGAAGGCAGTTCTTC; CDR3 protein: CASSQDLTVRRQFF; clone size: .; V gene: TRBV14; D gene: .; J gene: TRBJ2-1
CDR3 DNA: TGTGCCAGCAGCTCGACAGGCCCCGACCAGTACTTC; CDR3 protein: CASSSTGPDQYF; clone size: .; V gene: TRBV7-2; D gene: .; J gene: TRBJ2-7
CDR3 DNA: TGTGCCAGCAGCTCCGGACAGGGGCGCTACGAGCAGTACTTC; CDR3 protein: CASSSGQGRYEQYF; clone size: .; V gene: TRBV5-4; D gene: TRBD1; J gene: TRBJ2-7
CDR3 DNA: TGTGCCAGCAGTTACCGGACTAGCGTGTACTCCGAGCAGTTCTTC; CDR3 protein: CASSYRTSVYSEQFF; clone size: .; V gene: TRBV27; D gene: TRBD2; J gene: TRBJ2-1
CDR3 DNA: TGTGCCAGCAGCGTAAACAGGGGGCGCCGGGCTGAAGCTTTCTTT; CDR3 protein: CASSVNRGRRAEAFF; clone size: once; V gene: TRBV7-2; D gene: TRBD1; J gene: TRBJ1-1
CDR3 DNA: TGTGCCAGCGACGGCCGGGGGACTAGCACAGATACGCAGTATTTT; CDR3 protein: CASDGRGTSTDTQYF; clone size: .; V gene: TRBV6-1; D gene: .; J gene: TRBJ2-3
CDR3 DNA: TGCGCCAGCAGCTGGGACAGGGGGCGAAGCACTGAAGCTTTCTTT; CDR3 protein: CASSWDRGRSTEAFF; clone size: once; V gene: TRBV5-1; D gene: TRBD1; J gene: TRBJ1-1
CDR3 DNA: TGTGCCAGCAGTTACTCGGCGGGAGCGAGCACAGATACGCAGTATTTT; CDR3 protein: CASSYSAGASTDTQYF; clone size: few; V gene: TRBV6-5; D gene: TRBD2; J gene: TRBJ2-3
CDR3 DNA: TGCGCCAGCAGCTTGGCCTCTGGGGCTAGCGGCTCCTACGAGCAGTACTTC; CDR3 protein: CASSLASGASGSYEQYF; clone size: .; V gene: TRBV5-1; D gene: TRBD2; J gene: TRBJ2-7
CDR3 DNA: TGTGCCAGCAGTGAAATCGGGGGGGGACCAGATACGCAGTATTTT; CDR3 protein: CASSEIGGGPDTQYF; clone size: .; V gene: TRBV2; D gene: TRBD2; J gene: TRBJ2-3
CDR3 DNA: TGCGCCAGCAGCCCCCGAGGGGCGCGGGGAGCTTTCTTT; CDR3 protein: CASSPRGARGAFF; clone size: once; V gene: TRBV5-1; D gene: .; J gene: TRBJ1-1
CDR3 DNA: TGTGCCAGCGGCGACAGGGCTGAAGCTTTCTTT; CDR3 protein: CASGDRAEAFF; clone size: .; V gene: TRBV7-2; D gene: TRBD1; J gene: TRBJ1-1
CDR3 DNA: TGTGCCAGCAGTTCGCCGGACTTCAATGAGCAGTTCTTC; CDR3 protein: CASSSPDFNEQFF; clone size: few; V gene: TRBV5-4; D gene: .; J gene: TRBJ2-1
CDR3 DNA: TGCAGCGTTGGGACAGATTCGAACACCGGGGAGCTGTTTTTT; CDR3 protein: CSVGTDSNTGELFF; clone size: .; V gene: TRBV29-1; D gene: .; J gene: TRBJ2-2
CDR3 DNA: TGTGCCAGCAGCCAAAGCAGGGTTCAGGGCAATCAGCCCCAGCATTTT; CDR3 protein: CASSQSRVQGNQPQHF; clone size: .; V gene: TRBV7-8; D gene: .; J gene: TRBJ1-5
CDR3 DNA: TGTGCTAGCAGCTTTCGAGGGCTCGGAGAGACCCAGTACTTC; CDR3 protein: CASSFRGLGETQYF; clone size: .; V gene: TRBV7-7; D gene: .; J gene: TRBJ2-5
CDR3 DNA: TGTGCCAGCAGCCTAAGGGGTAGTGACGGGGAGCTGTTTTTT; CDR3 protein: CASSLRGSDGELFF; clone size: .; V gene: TRBV11-3; D gene: .; J gene: TRBJ2-2
CDR3 DNA: TGTGCCAGCGGTACAGGGGGCGGCGGTGATACGCAGTATTTT; CDR3 protein: CASGTGGGGDTQYF; clone size: .; V gene: TRBV7-8; D gene: TRBD1; J gene: TRBJ2-3
CDR3 DNA: TGCGCCAGCAGCTTTGGGGGCGGTCAGCCCCAGCATTTT; CDR3 protein: CASSFGGGQPQHF; clone size: .; V gene: TRBV5-1; D gene: .; J gene: TRBJ1-5